These T cell receptor beta chains were read from a single sample in a study of PD-1 blockade in classical Hodgkin lymphoma. TCRdb's copy holds only in-frame clones and misses some; the assay was immunoSEQ multiplex PCR. The table records roughly 32,000 clones, roughly 82% of them present only once. The sequences come from peripheral blood mononuclear cells (PBMCs), collected at baseline. The receptors were sampled from a human donor with classical Hodgkin lymphoma. CDR3s include the opening cysteine and the closing phenylalanine or tryptophan. A D gene is named only where the DNA matches it firmly. The size field is filled for only some rows; it gives once, few, many or a size class.

j_call | clone_size | d_call | v_call | cdr3_nt | cdr3_aa
TRBJ2-5 | . | . | TRBV10-3 | TGTGCCATCAGTTCCAGCGTGGCTAGCTCAGAGACCCAGTACTTC | CAISSSVASSETQYF
TRBJ1-1 | . | . | TRBV28 | TGTGCCAGCAGCTCCGGGGGACCTGAAGCTTTCTTT | CASSSGGPEAFF
TRBJ1-1 | . | TRBD1 | TRBV7-2 | TGTGCCAGCAGCTCCCAGGGGGCTGGTGCTATCGGAGCTTTCTTT | CASSSQGAGAIGAFF
TRBJ2-7 | . | TRBD1 | TRBV19 | TGTGCCAGTGGACAGGGGATCTACGAGCAGTACTTC | CASGQGIYEQYF
TRBJ1-5 | once | . | TRBV30 | TGTGCCTGGAGACAATCAGGCTCTGGGACCAATCAGCCCCAGCATTTT | CAWRQSGSGTNQPQHF
TRBJ2-5 | . | . | TRBV6-4 | TGTGCCCCGCCCCAAGAGACCCAGTACTTC | CAPPQETQYF
TRBJ1-2 | . | . | TRBV13 | TGTGCCAGTAATAGGGCGTCTGTTTGGGACTATGGCTACACCTTC | CASNRASVWDYGYTF
TRBJ1-1 | . | TRBD1 | TRBV7-9 | TGTGCCAGCAGCTTAGCGCCGGGGACAGGGGAGGATACTGAAGCTTTCTTT | CASSLAPGTGEDTEAFF
TRBJ1-4 | few | TRBD1 | TRBV2 | TGTGCCAGCAAGGGACAGGGGGCAACTAATGAAAAACTGTTTTTT | CASKGQGATNEKLFF
TRBJ2-3 | . | . | TRBV9 | TGTGCCAGCAGCGTAGGTACAATAATGGGCGATACGCAGTATTTT | CASSVGTIMGDTQYF
TRBJ2-2 | . | . | TRBV18 | TGTGCCAGCTCAATAGTGGACACCGGGGAGCTGTTTTTT | CASSIVDTGELFF
TRBJ1-2 | . | . | TRBV28 | TGTGCCACCCGGACCCAGGACTATGGCTACACCTTC | CATRTQDYGYTF
TRBJ1-2 | . | . | TRBV4-3 | TGCGCCAGCAGCCAAGGAATGTGGGGGCGAATAAACTATGGCTACACCTTC | CASSQGMWGRINYGYTF
TRBJ1-1 | . | . | TRBV2 | TGTGCCAGCAGCGAATCGCGGGGAGGGGCGAACACTGAAGCTTTCTTT | CASSESRGGANTEAFF
TRBJ2-7 | . | . | TRBV18 | TGTGCCAGCTCAGGGGGGTACGAGCAGTACTTC | CASSGGYEQYF
TRBJ1-2 | . | TRBD1 | TRBV27 | TGTGCCAGCAGCATGACAGGGGATCCCTATGGCTACACCTTC | CASSMTGDPYGYTF
TRBJ2-1 | . | TRBD2 | TRBV5-1 | TGCGCCAGCTTTCCCGGGGGGAGCTCCTACAATGAGCAGTTCTTC | CASFPGGSSYNEQFF
TRBJ1-6 | . | . | TRBV6-8 | TGTGCCAGCAGTTATACCGAAAGGGTGCGCAATTCACCCCTCCACTTT | CASSYTERVRNSPLHF
TRBJ2-4 | . | . | TRBV5-1 | TGCGCCAGCTCGACAGGCGCCAAAAACATTCAGTACTTC | CASSTGAKNIQYF
TRBJ1-1 | . | . | TRBV11-3 | TGTGCCAGCAGCTTACTGACAGTTTACACTGAAGCTTTCTTT | CASSLLTVYTEAFF
TRBJ2-5 | . | . | TRBV28 | TGTGCCAGCAAGGGGTACGCGCTGGAGACCCAGTACTTC | CASKGYALETQYF
TRBJ2-4 | . | . | TRBV5-1 | TGCGCCCCTGACCTGTATCCGGGGGCTAAGGGGGCCAAAAACATTCAGTACTTC | CAPDLYPGAKGAKNIQYF
TRBJ2-1 | . | TRBD2 | TRBV6-1 | TGTGCCAGCAGTGAATTTACTAGCGGGGGGGCAACGGGGAGTGAGCAGTTCTTC | CASSEFTSGGATGSEQFF
TRBJ1-4 | . | . | TRBV7-2 | TGTGCCAGCAGCTTATCGGTACAGGGACATGAAAAACTGTTTTTT | CASSLSVQGHEKLFF
TRBJ2-5 | . | TRBD2 | TRBV7-8 | TGTGCCAGCAGCTTAGCTAGCGGGGAGGGCCAGGAGACCCAGTACTTC | CASSLASGEGQETQYF
TRBJ2-5 | . | TRBD2 | TRBV5-1 | TGCGCCAGCAGCTTTAGCGGGGGAGGCGAGACCCAGTACTTC | CASSFSGGGETQYF
TRBJ1-1 | few | . | TRBV2 | TGTGCCAGCAGTGAACAGGGGAACACTGAAGCTTTCTTT | CASSEQGNTEAFF
TRBJ2-3 | . | TRBD1 | TRBV19 | TGTGCCAGCAACGACAGGGGGCGTTCCCCATTCACAGATACGCAGTATTTT | CASNDRGRSPFTDTQYF
TRBJ2-2 | . | TRBD1 | TRBV7-6 | TGTGCCAGCAGCCCCCAAAGACAGGGAAGCGGGGAGCTGTTTTTT | CASSPQRQGSGELFF
TRBJ2-7 | . | . | TRBV9 | TGTGCCAGCAGCGTAGGTGGGGGGTTTGGGGACGAGCAGTACTTC | CASSVGGGFGDEQYF
TRBJ1-5 | . | TRBD1 | TRBV18 | TGTGCCAGCTCACGGGCAGGGGGGAGCAATCAGCCCCAGCATTTT | CASSRAGGSNQPQHF
TRBJ2-5 | once | TRBD2 | TRBV5-1 | TGCGCCAGCAGCTTGGCTAGCGGGGGTAAAGAGACTCAGTACTTC | CASSLASGGKETQYF
TRBJ1-2 | . | . | TRBV2 | TGTGCCAGCAGGTCAGGACGGGGAGATGGCTACACCTTC | CASRSGRGDGYTF
TRBJ2-2 | large | TRBD2 | TRBV27 | TGTGCCACCCTCGGACCGGCTAGCGGGGGGGCCGGGGAGCTGTTTTTT | CATLGPASGGAGELFF
TRBJ2-7 | . | . | TRBV2 | TGTGCCAGCAGTGGCAGAGTTTACGAGCAGTACTTC | CASSGRVYEQYF
TRBJ2-7 | . | TRBD1 | TRBV28 | TGTGCCAGCAGGCCAACCCTCGACAGGGTAGGAAACGAGCAGTACTTC | CASRPTLDRVGNEQYF
TRBJ1-1 | . | . | TRBV2 | TGTGCCAGCAGTACCCCGCAGGCTTCTCTGAACACTGAAGCTTTCTTT | CASSTPQASLNTEAFF
TRBJ2-3 | . | TRBD2 | TRBV18 | TGTGCCAGCTCACCGAATGGGCGGGGGTTGGATACGCAGTATTTT | CASSPNGRGLDTQYF
TRBJ2-5 | . | . | TRBV6-5 | TGTGCCAGCAGAAAGGGGTTTGGGCAAGAGACCCAGTACTTC | CASRKGFGQETQYF
TRBJ1-2 | . | . | TRBV30 | TGTGCCTGGAGTTACAGGGTCGATATTTATGGCTACACCTTC | CAWSYRVDIYGYTF
TRBJ1-2 | . | . | TRBV28 | TGTGCCAGCAGTTTAAGGCAGGGCTGGAACTATGGCTACACCTTC | CASSLRQGWNYGYTF
TRBJ1-1 | . | . | TRBV29-1 | TGCAGCGTCGATAACGCTATGAACACTGAAGCTTTCTTT | CSVDNAMNTEAFF
TRBJ1-1 | few | . | TRBV7-2 | TGTGCCAGCAGCTTAGCTCCAGGGGATATGAACACTGAAGCTTTCTTT | CASSLAPGDMNTEAFF
TRBJ1-1 | . | TRBD1 | TRBV7-2 | TGTGCCAGCAGCGCCGGATATACAGGGGGCACTGAAGCTTTCTTT | CASSAGYTGGTEAFF
TRBJ1-2 | . | . | TRBV7-9 | TGTGCCAGCAGCTTAGTGTGGCTCTATGGCTATACCTTC | CASSLVWLYGYTF
TRBJ2-2 | . | TRBD1 | TRBV7-7 | TGTGCCAGCAGCCGGACAGGGGCCGGGGAGCTGTTTTTT | CASSRTGAGELFF
TRBJ1-2 | . | TRBD1 | TRBV27 | TGTGCCAGCAGTCAAGGGACAGGGCCCTTGAGGGGCTACACCTTC | CASSQGTGPLRGYTF
TRBJ2-7 | . | . | TRBV27 | TGTGCCAGCAGTACTCGGTTCGAGCAGTACTTC | CASSTRFEQYF
TRBJ2-1 | . | . | TRBV9 | TGTGCCAGCAGCGTAGCAGGGGGCGGGGGTGAGCAGTTCTTC | CASSVAGGGGEQFF
TRBJ2-5 | . | . | TRBV27 | TGTGCCAGCAGTTACGACAGGAGAGAGACCCAGTACTTC | CASSYDRRETQYF
TRBJ1-5 | . | . | TRBV19 | TGTGCCAGTAGTATACGACGGGATAAAGGACAGCCCCAGCATTTT | CASSIRRDKGQPQHF
TRBJ2-2 | . | TRBD1 | TRBV28 | TGTGCCAGCCGGGACAGCTCGAACACCGGGGAGCTGTTTTTT | CASRDSSNTGELFF
TRBJ1-1 | . | . | TRBV19 | TGTGCCAGTAGTATCACAGGCGCGAGAACTGAAGCTTTCTTT | CASSITGARTEAFF
TRBJ2-3 | . | TRBD1 | TRBV30 | TGTGCCTGGAGGACAGGGGGGACAGATACGCAGTATTTT | CAWRTGGTDTQYF